This record covers a single T cell receptor beta chain. Its antigen is not known. This CDR3 has 14 residues. V was pared by 5 bases and J by 6 bases, with 8 bases of the junction left unmatched. Germline CDR1 and CDR2: SGHVS and FQNEAQ. These data are taken from a study of T cells after yellow fever vaccination. TCRdb passed the 5' RACE reads through MiXCR, listing each CDR3 protein once. The sample carries approximately 93,000 distinct CDR3 sequences, around 5.8% recorded once. General study results and limits: Post-booster repertoires contained most primary-vaccination clones again (about 95% CD4, approximately 88% CD8). Abundant clonotypes (contaminants from the bulk population) could be present in FACS-sorted repertoires. CD4 and CD8 compartments shared a small share of clonotypes, likely from convergent recombination. The secondary response showed a weaker magnitude and a faster peak, day 5 versus 15.

The chain combines TRBV7-8 with TRBJ2-7; TRBD1 matches at 9 bases. Here the sequenced sample was CD8+ T cells sorted from PBMCs, taken 10 days after the yellow fever booster vaccination. The receptor was derived from a man between 18 and 29 years old who received the YFV17D yellow fever vaccine. The CDR3 reads CASSPVGTGSEQYF. In DNA, the CDR3 is TGTGCCAGCAGCCCCGTGGGGACAGGGAGCGAGCAGTACTTC. The full variable domain, rest sourced from reference TRBV7-8 and TRBJ2-7, is GAGVSQSPRYKVAKRGQDVALRCDPISGHVSLFWYQQALGQGPEFLTYFQNEAQLDKSGLPSDRFFAERPEGSVSTLKIQRTQQEDSAVYLCASSPVGTGSEQYFGPGTRLTVT.